This T cell receptor beta chain was observed in a study of blood T cell repertoires in COVID-19 (TCRdb year 2020). Background on the whole study: The collaborator samples originated in the United States, Italy and Spain and spanned the acute and convalescent phases of COVID-19. Samples came from the ongoing ImmuneRACE study (first 160 participants) plus 1,254 subjects from 6 global collaborators. A de-identified subject ID, COVID-19 status, age in years and sex were almost always included in the sample metadata. Deeply sampled blood TCRbeta repertoires from subjects exposed to, actively infected with, or recovered from COVID-19 were included in the dataset. Where available, HLA class I and class II types were obtained from metadata supplied by the sample provider rather than from assay-based typing. The repertoires were made available in a free public database intended to serve as a resource for research on the immune response to SARS-CoV-2. The material from the prospective study consisted of cDNA or gDNA derived from T cells, B-cell-depleted T cells, or PBMCs. Findings and caveats that apply to the study as a whole: The amount of clinical and demographic metadata varied by source and participant and was provided uncurated.

The collaborating institutions used their own protocols to collect whole blood in K2EDTA tubes. For TCRbeta analysis, collaborator samples were shipped as frozen whole blood, as isolated PBMCs, or as DNA extracted from either sample type. TCRbeta CDR3 regions were amplified from genomic DNA by means of the immunoSEQ Assay, a bias-controlled multiplex PCR. The original pipeline was this. The number of nucleated cells in each sample was estimated from the amplification of reference gene primers within the assay. To quantify the absolute abundance of each unique TCRbeta CDR3 rearrangement, sequence reads were collapsed and filtered. For each sample, productive Simpson clonality was calculated as the square root of Simpson's diversity index across productive rearrangements. Sourced from immuneACCESS, this table was stored by TCRdb with only in-frame sequences that have V and J called. A share of the clones is absent; for the studies checked, an unresolved V gene accounts for under half, and the remainder has no known explanation. That table is the source of V, J and clone size, and D and trimming were worked out from the DNA. The sample yields roughly 200,000 clones; roughly 90% were counted once. The ten largest account for 0.6% to 0.8% of the sample.

Comment on this clone: The antigen it recognizes is unknown. Base qualities are missing; no much larger clone stands one base away.

At the junction V is shortened by 5 bases and J by 4 bases, with 16 bases in between. Reading from cysteine to phenylalanine, the CDR3 counts 15 amino acids. The read is trimmed to its CDR3 DNA, 45 bases read in frame from base 1. The germline V gene encodes CDR1 MDHEN and CDR2 SYDVKM. The receptor chain draws on TRBV28 and TRBJ2-3; the D gene is unclear. This TCR was sampled from a man aged 50-60 years with acute or convalescent COVID-19. Sequenced sample: peripheral blood. For the CDR3, the sequence is CASSPASAGADTQYF. The DNA is as follows: TGTGCCAGCAGTCCCGCTTCTGCCGGTGCAGATACGCAGTATTTT.